The rows below give T cell receptor beta chains drawn from one sample of a study of Ad26.COV2.S vaccination and SARS-CoV-2 variants. Profiling relied on immunoSEQ multiplex PCR, and the TCRdb table lists in-frame clones only, not all of them. Of around 450,000 clones in the sample, 80% to 90% were seen once. This specimen consisted of peripheral blood, obtained in a trial of Ad26.COV2.S vaccine versus placebo. The receptors come from a person between 18 and 65 years old who received the Ad26.COV2.S COVID-19 vaccine or a placebo. CDR3s leave out the opening cysteine and the closing phenylalanine or tryptophan. Clone size, where shown, is once, few, many, or a class for clones that have expanded.

>NA|TRBV15|TRBJ2-7
ATSSRTGQGVLY
>NA|TRBV11-3|TRBJ2-1
ASSLDRGREGPNEQF
>once|TRBV24-1|TRBJ2-3
ATSDLRGKGETTDTQY
>once|TRBV4-2|TRBJ1-1
ASKKKTGQGRTEAF
>once|TRBV27|TRBJ2-7
ASSWWESAEQY
>few|TRBV6-6|TRBJ1-1
ASSRGTEAF
>NA|TRBV15|TRBJ2-1
ATSMTSGGYNEQF
>NA|TRBV4-1|TRBJ2-3
ASSQGPWGTDTQY
>NA|TRBV7-6|TRBJ2-2
ASSFLSGVNTGELF
>NA|TRBV12-3/TRBV12-4|TRBJ2-4
ASIRGSENIQY
>NA|TRBV9|TRBJ2-7
ASSIGPSDEQY
>NA|TRBV2|TRBJ1-1
ASRVTGTEAF
>NA|TRBV6-2/TRBV6-3|TRBJ2-3
ASSYLWQNTQY
>NA|TRBV29-1|TRBJ2-3
SVAGGAGEPTDTQY
>NA|TRBV21-1|TRBJ1-2
ASSLGQLRGYGYT